The present entry profiles one TCR beta chain with its context. This specimen includes other DNA sequences encoding the same CDR3. Produced via immunoSEQ multiplex PCR; TCRdb's table is partial and in-frame only. The data hold about 370,000 clones, with roughly nine tenths observed a single time. Adults between about 18 and 89 years of age took part from 20 to 25 US areas. Assignment of participants to cohorts was predicated upon participant-reported clinical history. These data are taken from a study of blood T cell repertoires in COVID-19. The overall study: T cells, B-cell-depleted T cells, or PBMCs supplied cDNA or gDNA.

The CDR3 covers 12 residues. The V end was cut by 3 bases, the J end by 2 bases, with 5 bases between. Germline V lookup: CDR1 SGHRS, CDR2 YFSETQ. This receptor was taken from a woman aged 40 to 50 who had been exposed to COVID-19. The specimen was PBMCs or T cells enriched from blood (not recorded which). This sequence joins TRBV5-1 and TRBJ1-1; D is uncertain. As DNA, the CDR3 is TGCGCCAGCAGCTCGGGAAACACTGAAGCTTTCTTT. This codes for CASSSGNTEAFF. Based on the CDR3 plus reference TRBV5-1 and TRBJ1-1, the full variable domain is KAGVTQTPRYLIKTRGQQVTLSCSPISGHRSVSWYQQTPGQGLQFLFEYFSETQRNKGNFPGRFSGRQFSNSRSEMNVSTLELGDSALYLCASSSGNTEAFFGQGTRLTVV.